These 3 T cell receptor beta chains originate from one sample sequenced in a study of blood T cells in healthy people across ages. A second PCR of roughly 7 to 11 cycles used a sample-barcoded 5' primer and a J-beta primer mix. MiXCR, applied by TCRdb to the 5' RACE reads, yields one record per CDR3 protein. Of fewer than 800,000 distinct CDR3 sequences detected, 20% to 25% appear once; the ten largest clones hold 9% to 9.5%. These data are also associated with another study on T cells of mothers and their children.

The specimen sequenced was blood. The receptors originated from a boy under 18 in good health.

The rearrangement links TRBV9 to TRBJ2-7; D not resolved. V was shortened by 0 bases and J by 7 bases, with 11 bases between the two germline ends. The CDR3 runs 13 residues. Per germline, CDR1 SGDLS and CDR2 YYNGEE. The CDR3 sequence is CASSVDGFGEQYF. CDR3 coding DNA: TGTGCCAGCAGCGTAGATGGGTTTGGGGAGCAGTACTTC. Combining the CDR3 with reference TRBV9 and TRBJ2-7 gives the whole variable domain DSGVTQTPKHLITATGQRVTLRCSPRSGDLSVYWYQQSLDQGLQFLIQYYNGEERAKGNILERFSAQQFPDLHSELNLSSLELGDSALYFCASSVDGFGEQYFGPGTRLTVT.

This sequence joins TRBV4-3 and TRBJ1-1; a possible D gene is TRBD1 (5 bases). The CDR3 spans 14 residues. Germline V gene lookup returns CDR1 LGHNA and CDR2 YSLEER. V was clipped by 2 bases and J by 4 bases, with 11 bases between them. As DNA, the CDR3 is TGCGCCAGCAGCCAATGGCAGGGAACCACTGAAGCTTTCTTT. It yields the protein CASSQWQGTTEAFF.

The chain carries TRBV5-1 and TRBJ2-5; no clear D gene. The J call is uncertain, as TRBJ2-1 better fits the DNA end. Germline CDR1 and CDR2: SGHRS and YFSETQ. This CDR3 has 11 residues. In DNA, the CDR3 is TGCGCCAGCGCAACCCGTGAGGAGCAGTTCTTC. It translates to CASATREEQFF.